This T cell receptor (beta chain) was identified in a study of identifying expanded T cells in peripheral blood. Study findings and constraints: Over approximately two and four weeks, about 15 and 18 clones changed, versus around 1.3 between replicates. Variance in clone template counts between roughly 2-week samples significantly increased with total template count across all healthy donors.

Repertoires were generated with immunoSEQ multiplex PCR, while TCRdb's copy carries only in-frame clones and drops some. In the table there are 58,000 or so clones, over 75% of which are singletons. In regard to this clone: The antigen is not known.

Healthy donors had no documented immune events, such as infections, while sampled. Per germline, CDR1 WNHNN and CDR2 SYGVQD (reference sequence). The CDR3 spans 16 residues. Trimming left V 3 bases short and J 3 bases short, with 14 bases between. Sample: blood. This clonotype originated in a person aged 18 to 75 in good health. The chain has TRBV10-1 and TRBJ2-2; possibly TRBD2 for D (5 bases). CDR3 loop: CASSEPKAEDTGELFF. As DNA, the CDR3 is TGCGCCAGCAGTGAACCCAAGGCGGAGGACACCGGGGAGCTGTTTTTT.